This entry concerns a single T cell receptor beta chain. This record belongs to a study of T cell responses to AZD1222 COVID-19 vaccine. Produced via immunoSEQ multiplex PCR; TCRdb's table is partial and in-frame only. The sample lists 90,000 or so clones, 70% to 90% occurring once. Sample: peripheral blood, taken on day 0 of AZD1222 vaccination. This TCR was recovered from an adult in good health.

The CDR3 DNA reads TGTGCCAGCACCATGTCCGGCACTGGCTACGAGCAGTACTTC. Translation: CASTMSGTGYEQYF. V usage is TRBV18 and J usage is TRBJ2-7; unclear D gene. CDR1 is KGHSH and CDR2 is LQKENI in the germline V gene. The CDR3 consists of 14 residues. The V and J ends lost 8 bases and 3 bases respectively, with 17 bases between them.